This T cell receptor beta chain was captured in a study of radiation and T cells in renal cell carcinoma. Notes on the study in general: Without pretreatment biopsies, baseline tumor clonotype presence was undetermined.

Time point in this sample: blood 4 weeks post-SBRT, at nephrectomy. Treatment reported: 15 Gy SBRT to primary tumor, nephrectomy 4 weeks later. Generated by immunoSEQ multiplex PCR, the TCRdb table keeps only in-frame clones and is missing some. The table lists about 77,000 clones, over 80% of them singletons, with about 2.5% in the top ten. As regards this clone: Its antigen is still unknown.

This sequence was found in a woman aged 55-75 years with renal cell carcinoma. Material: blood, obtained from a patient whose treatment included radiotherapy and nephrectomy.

The CDR3 spells CASQYQPQHF. CDR3 DNA sequence: TGTGCCAGCCAATATCAGCCCCAGCATTTT. This chain connects TRBV5-8 to TRBJ1-5; D is undetermined. Per germline, CDR1 SGHTS and CDR2 YDEGEE. Trimming took off 7 bases at V and 5 bases at J, with 4 bases between the two ends. This CDR3 spans 10 amino acids. The full variable domain, in which reference TRBV5-8 and TRBJ1-5 provide the parts outside the CDR3, is EAGVTQSPTHLIKTRGQQATLRCSPISGHTSVYWYQQALGLGLQFLLWYDEGEERNRGNFPPRFSGRQFPNYSSELNVNALELEDSALYLCASQYQPQHFGDGTRLSIL.